The rows below give T cell receptor beta chains drawn from one sample of a study of cytomegalovirus exposure and HLA in healthy donors. The method was immunoSEQ multiplex PCR; TCRdb's version includes in-frame clones alone and lacks a portion of them. The sample consists of about 360,000 clones, around 86% of them appearing once. What was sequenced was PBMCs. These receptor sequences come from a woman aged 18-29 years in good health and CMV-seronegative. The CDR3 runs from the conserved cysteine through the conserved F or W. The D gene is left open where the match is weak. The size field is filled for only some rows; it gives once, few, many or a size class.

CDR3 DNA: TGTGCCAGCAGCTTGGGGCAGAGCGGTGAAAAACTGTTTTTT; CDR3 protein: CASSLGQSGEKLFF; clone size: NA; D gene: NA; J gene: TRBJ1-4; V gene: TRBV5-4
CDR3 DNA: TGTGCCAGCAGTGAAGCATTGGACAGAGAATCCAACACTGAAGCTTTCTTT; CDR3 protein: CASSEALDRESNTEAFF; clone size: NA; D gene: NA; J gene: TRBJ1-1; V gene: TRBV6-1
CDR3 DNA: TGTGCCAGCAGCAAAGGACAGGGAGGCAATCAGCCCCAGCATTTT; CDR3 protein: CASSKGQGGNQPQHF; clone size: NA; D gene: TRBD1; J gene: TRBJ1-5; V gene: TRBV11-2
CDR3 DNA: TGTGCCAGCTCCGCGGGACTAGCGAAGACCTACGAGCAGTACTTC; CDR3 protein: CASSAGLAKTYEQYF; clone size: NA; D gene: TRBD2; J gene: TRBJ2-7; V gene: TRBV18
CDR3 DNA: TGTGCCAGCAGTGAACGGGGCAGGGGGTCCTACAATGAGCAGTTCTTC; CDR3 protein: CASSERGRGSYNEQFF; clone size: NA; D gene: TRBD1; J gene: TRBJ2-1; V gene: TRBV6-1
CDR3 DNA: TGCGCCAGCAGTTCAATACACCGGAGGAATGAGCAGTTCTTC; CDR3 protein: CASSSIHRRNEQFF; clone size: NA; D gene: NA; J gene: TRBJ2-1; V gene: TRBV5-1
CDR3 DNA: TGTGCCAGCAGCACCGGGGTGGAGGTTACAGTGGGTGGCTACACCTTC; CDR3 protein: CASSTGVEVTVGGYTF; clone size: NA; D gene: NA; J gene: TRBJ1-2; V gene: TRBV5-4
CDR3 DNA: TGTGCCAGCAGCTTGCTGACAGGCCTGAACACTGAAGCTTTCTTT; CDR3 protein: CASSLLTGLNTEAFF; clone size: NA; D gene: NA; J gene: TRBJ1-1; V gene: TRBV5-4
CDR3 DNA: TGTGCCAGCAGCGTGGGACAGCAAGAGACCCAGTACTTC; CDR3 protein: CASSVGQQETQYF; clone size: few; D gene: TRBD1; J gene: TRBJ2-5; V gene: TRBV5-4
CDR3 DNA: TGTGCCAGCAGTTTAAACAGGGTCTACGAGCAGTACTTC; CDR3 protein: CASSLNRVYEQYF; clone size: NA; D gene: NA; J gene: TRBJ2-7; V gene: TRBV27
CDR3 DNA: TGTGCCAGTAGTATATCGTGGGCACGGCCCACAGATACGCAGTATTTT; CDR3 protein: CASSISWARPTDTQYF; clone size: NA; D gene: NA; J gene: TRBJ2-3; V gene: TRBV19
CDR3 DNA: TGTGCCAGCAGTGAAGGAGGGTTTGGAAACACCATATATTTT; CDR3 protein: CASSEGGFGNTIYF; clone size: NA; D gene: NA; J gene: TRBJ1-3; V gene: TRBV25-1
CDR3 DNA: TGTGCCAGCAGAAGACTAGCGGGGGGGCGCCCGAACACCGGGGAGCTGTTTTTT; CDR3 protein: CASRRLAGGRPNTGELFF; clone size: NA; D gene: TRBD2; J gene: TRBJ2-2; V gene: TRBV11-2
CDR3 DNA: TGTGCCAGCAGTGCCGGAGGAGGTAGTGAGCAGTTCTTC; CDR3 protein: CASSAGGGSEQFF; clone size: NA; D gene: NA; J gene: TRBJ2-1; V gene: TRBV25-1
CDR3 DNA: TGTGCCAGCAGCTTAGAGGTCAGGCCCTTCACAGCTAACTATGGCTACACCTTC; CDR3 protein: CASSLEVRPFTANYGYTF; clone size: once; D gene: NA; J gene: TRBJ1-2; V gene: TRBV7-9
CDR3 DNA: TGTGCCAGCAGGGTCGGGGGACTAGCGGGAGAGACCGGGGAGCTGTTTTTT; CDR3 protein: CASRVGGLAGETGELFF; clone size: NA; D gene: TRBD2; J gene: TRBJ2-2; V gene: TRBV27
CDR3 DNA: TGTGCCAGCAGCGATGGGACAGGCTGGCAGTATTTT; CDR3 protein: CASSDGTGWQYF; clone size: NA; D gene: TRBD1; J gene: TRBJ2-3; V gene: TRBV7-6
CDR3 DNA: TGTGCCACCGGGACTAGCGGTCCCGGGGAGCTGTTTTTT; CDR3 protein: CATGTSGPGELFF; clone size: NA; D gene: TRBD2; J gene: TRBJ2-2; V gene: TRBV2
CDR3 DNA: TGTGCCAGCAGTTACAGGGGAGGGCGGGCTTTCTTT; CDR3 protein: CASSYRGGRAFF; clone size: NA; D gene: NA; J gene: TRBJ1-1; V gene: TRBV6-5
CDR3 DNA: TGTGCCAGCAGTGAAGCCCTGACGTCAGGGGACCGAACTGCTGGCTACACCTTC; CDR3 protein: CASSEALTSGDRTAGYTF; clone size: NA; D gene: NA; J gene: TRBJ1-2; V gene: TRBV6-1
CDR3 DNA: TGTGCCAGCAGCCCCGAGGTAGTCCTAACCTACGAGCAGTACTTC; CDR3 protein: CASSPEVVLTYEQYF; clone size: NA; D gene: NA; J gene: TRBJ2-7; V gene: TRBV7-6
CDR3 DNA: TGTGCCAGCAGTGACCCTAGCGGGGGCCAAGAGACCCAGTACTTC; CDR3 protein: CASSDPSGGQETQYF; clone size: NA; D gene: TRBD2; J gene: TRBJ2-5; V gene: TRBV2